These 23 T cell receptor beta chains were all obtained from the same sample, sequenced in a study of early T cells in non-severe SARS-CoV-2 infection. Each CDR3 protein is one row after TCRdb ran MiXCR on the 5' RACE reads. The table includes around 67,000 distinct CDR3 sequences, more than 9% detected once. Sequencing was performed on whole blood. The receptor set was obtained from an adult who was a healthcare worker with PCR-confirmed SARS-CoV-2 infection or an uninfected control (not recorded which).

This chain uses TRBV7-8 with TRBJ2-7; D possibly uses TRBD1 or TRBD2 (7 bases each). The length of the CDR3 is 13 residues. The germline gives CDR1 SGHVS, CDR2 FQNEAQ. Deletions cut 4 bases from V and 7 bases from J, with 14 bases between. The CDR3 sequence is CASSSGGAREQYF. In nucleotides, the CDR3 is TGTGCCAGCAGCTCAGGGGGGGCAAGGGAGCAGTACTTC.

The chain has TRBV7-9 and TRBJ2-5, with D perhaps TRBD2 (7 bases). Between the trimmed V and J ends, which lost 1 base and 2 bases, there was a span of 17 bases. Germline loops: CDR1 SEHNR, CDR2 FQNEAQ (reference sequence). The CDR3 is made up of 17 amino acids. The CDR3 DNA reads TGTGCCAGCAGCTTAGAGACCCCGGGGGGCCGGCAAGAGACCCAGTACTTC. Residues: CASSLETPGGRQETQYF. Complete variable domain (other parts from reference TRBV7-9 and TRBJ2-5): DTGVSQNPRHKITKRGQNVTFRCDPISEHNRLYWYRQTLGQGPEFLTYFQNEAQLEKSRLLSDRFSAERPKGSFSTLEIQRTEQGDSAMYLCASSLETPGGRQETQYFGPGTRLLVL.

This clonotype has a count of ten or more. The chain combines TRBV11-2 with TRBJ2-1; D could derive from TRBD1 or TRBD2 (5 bases each). The CDR3 has 12 amino acids. Germline assignment: CDR1 SGHAT and CDR2 FQNNGV. V dropped 5 bases and J dropped 7 bases, with 9 bases sitting between them. The CDR3 loop is CASSREGNEQFF. Written as DNA, the CDR3 is TGTGCCAGCAGCCGTGAGGGGAATGAGCAGTTCTTC. The full variable domain, its missing parts supplied by reference TRBV11-2 and TRBJ2-1, is EAGVAQSPRYKIIEKRQSVAFWCNPISGHATLYWYQQILGQGPKLLIQFQNNGVVDDSQLPKDRFSAERLKGVDSTLKIQPAKLEDSAVYLCASSREGNEQFFGPGTRLTVL.

This clonotype was seen many times. The chain recombines TRBV12-3 or TRBV12-4 with TRBJ1-5; D remains unclear. V was cut by 2 bases and J by 2 bases, with 13 bases left in between. CDR3 length: 16 residues. The CDR3 loop is CASSLYGNGGNQPQHF. DNA for the CDR3: TGTGCCAGCAGTTTATATGGTAACGGGGGCAATCAGCCCCAGCATTTT.

This clonotype was counted at least ten times. The chain has TRBV4-1 and TRBJ2-2; a possible D gene is TRBD2 (5 bases). Deletions cut 1 base from V and 6 bases from J, with 9 bases between. Germline V gene lookup returns CDR1 MGHRA and CDR2 YSYEKL. The CDR3 totals 14 residues. In nucleotides, the CDR3 is TGCGCCAGCAGCCAAGGGCCCGGGGCCGGGGAGCTGTTTTTT. Its protein is CASSQGPGAGELFF.

This clonotype was counted at least ten times. CDR3 in amino acids: CASSGTSGSGQETQYF. The CDR3 nucleotides are TGTGCCAGCAGCGGCACTAGCGGGAGTGGGCAAGAGACCCAGTACTTC. This chain uses TRBV11-2 with TRBJ2-5; the match to TRBD2 covers 11 bases. This CDR3 comprises 16 residues. V lost 5 bases, J lost 2 bases, and 7 bases stayed unmatched. Germline assignment: CDR1 SGHAT and CDR2 FQNNGV.

This clonotype was detected ten times or more. V gene TRBV5-6 combines with J gene TRBJ2-3; the D is unclear. V was pared by 4 bases and J by 1 base, with 13 bases between. The CDR3 is made up of 15 amino acids. CDR1 is SGHDT and CDR2 is YYEEEE in the germline V gene. Here the CDR3 reads CASSRQEFRTDTQYF. CDR3 sequence (DNA): TGTGCCAGCAGCCGACAAGAATTTCGCACAGATACGCAGTATTTT. The full variable domain, rest sourced from reference TRBV5-6 and TRBJ2-3, is DAGVTQSPTHLIKTRGQQVTLRCSPKSGHDTVSWYQQALGQGPQFIFQYYEEEERQRGNFPDRFSGHQFPNYSSELNVNALLLGDSALYLCASSRQEFRTDTQYFGPGTRLTVL.

This clonotype showed up many times. V gene TRBV19 combines with J gene TRBJ2-1, with 8 bases matching TRBD2. CDR1 and CDR2 (germline): LNHDA, SQIVND (reference sequence). The CDR3 consists of 16 residues. V was pared by 2 bases and J by 15 bases, with 18 bases of the junction left unmatched. In DNA form, the CDR3 reads TGTGCCAGTAGTATAACTCCCTCCCCCTTCAGCGGGAGAATGTTCTTC. It is translated as CASSITPSPFSGRMFF.

V usage is TRBV10-1 and J usage is TRBJ2-7; D is unclear. The CDR3 sequence is 13 residues long. Looked up from germline, CDR1 is WNHNN and CDR2 is SYGVQD (reference sequence). Deletions cut 3 bases from V and 1 base from J, with 7 bases between. For the CDR3, the DNA is TGCGCCAGCAGTGATTACGTGTCCTACGAGCAGTACTTC. Amino acid sequence: CASSDYVSYEQYF.

This clonotype has only a few counts. V and J are TRBV2 and TRBJ2-1; D gene ambiguous. This CDR3 contains 10 residues. CDR1 is SNHLY, CDR2 FYNNEI, per germline. V was trimmed by 5 bases and J by 10 bases, leaving 6 bases between them. The CDR3 loop reads CASSSAEQFF. Here the CDR3 DNA reads TGTGCCAGCAGTTCGGCCGAGCAGTTCTTC.

This clonotype was recorded many times. This chain joins TRBV6-6 and TRBJ2-5; either TRBD1 or TRBD2 may fit D (7 bases each). The V end lost 2 bases, the J end lost 12 bases, and 16 bases lay between the germline ends. The germline gives CDR1 MNHNY, CDR2 SVGAGI (reference sequence). The CDR3 is 13 amino acids. The CDR3 DNA reads TGTGCCAGCAGTTACCAGGGGGGGCCTAGGAAGTACTTC. It encodes CASSYQGGPRKYF.

Many counts were recorded for this clonotype. The V gene is TRBV29-1, the J gene TRBJ2-7; 10 bases are a match to TRBD1. The CDR3 loop spans 12 amino acids. J gave up 4 bases and V 7 bases, and 4 bases lay outside the gene matches. The germline V gene encodes CDR1 SQVTM and CDR2 ANQGSEA. The CDR3 region has the DNA TGCAGCGCGACAGGGGGCGGGTACGAGCAGTACTTC. This sequence encodes CSATGGGYEQYF.

The rearrangement joins TRBV14 to TRBJ2-4; possibly TRBD2 for D (5 bases). The germline CDR1 and CDR2 sequences are SGHDN and FVKESK. Trimming pared 4 bases from V and 1 base from J, leaving 8 bases between. This CDR3 contains 14 residues. CDR3 protein: CASSRWEAKNIQYF. The CDR3, as DNA: TGTGCCAGCAGCCGGTGGGAGGCCAAAAACATTCAGTACTTC.

This clonotype was seen ten or more times. The chain joins TRBV4-1 to TRBJ2-3; TRBD2 aligns across 10 bases. Germline V gene sequence: CDR1 MGHRA, CDR2 YSYEKL. This CDR3 is built from 18 residues. J was trimmed by 0 bases and V by 1 base; bases with no gene match: 7. DNA of the CDR3: TGCGCCAGCAGCCAAGGTGAAGGACTAGCGGTTAGCACAGATACGCAGTATTTT. Encoded protein: CASSQGEGLAVSTDTQYF.

A few counts support this clonotype. This chain joins TRBV12-3 or TRBV12-4 and TRBJ2-1; maybe TRBD2 (6 bases). CDR3 length equals 19 residues. V was pared by 6 bases and J by 0 bases, with 24 bases between. CDR3 sequence: CASRGGQGRIDSSYNEQFF. As DNA, the CDR3 is TGTGCCAGCAGGGGGGGTCAGGGAAGAATTGATAGCTCCTACAATGAGCAGTTCTTC.

This chain links TRBV15 with TRBJ2-2, with 7 bases aligning to TRBD2. CDR1 is LNHNV, CDR2 YYDKDF, per germline (reference sequence). The CDR3 extends over 15 amino acids. V lost 3 bases to trimming and J lost 2 bases; unmatched junction nucleotides: 3. In DNA, the CDR3 is TGTGCCACCAGCAGTGGCGGGAGCAACACCGGGGAGCTGTTTTTT. Its protein is CATSSGGSNTGELFF.

This clonotype was counted many times. No DNA is shown, since the ends of the CDR3 on it are uncertain; the CDR3 is the one TCRdb lists. The gene calls are TRBV29-1 and TRBJ2-3; the table calls TRBD2, which could not be checked here. Including both end residues, the CDR3 is 15 amino acids long. CDR1 SQVTM and CDR2 ANQGSEA come from the germline V gene. The chain's CDR3 is CSSTLGQQSTDTQYF.

The chain joins TRBV20-1 to TRBJ2-7; 11 positions agree with TRBD2. The CDR3 totals 13 residues. The junction had 8 bases not matched to a gene; V was cut back by 7 bases and J by 6 bases. Germline CDR1 reads DFQATT; CDR2 reads SNEGSKA (reference sequence). The CDR3 spells CSVPGLADSEQYF. The CDR3 DNA sequence: TGCAGTGTCCCGGGACTAGCGGACTCCGAGCAGTACTTC.

V and J are TRBV3-1 and TRBJ2-7; no firm D call. Trimming left V 3 bases short and J 4 bases short, with 7 bases between. The CDR3 covers 12 residues. In germline, CDR1 is LGHDT, CDR2 YNNKEL (reference sequence). CDR3 protein: CASSQELYEQYF. Written as DNA, the CDR3 is TGTGCCAGCAGCCAGGAGCTTTACGAGCAGTACTTC.

The genes are TRBV20-1 and TRBJ1-1; TRBD1 aligns across 10 bases. This CDR3 is built from 16 residues. The V and J ends lost 2 bases and 1 base, in that order; junction bases with no gene match: 7. Germline CDR1 and CDR2: DFQATT and SNEGSKA (reference sequence). The CDR3 DNA follows: TGCAGTGCTAGATCCGGACAGGGGGGACCGAACACTGAAGCTTTCTTT. Its translation: CSARSGQGGPNTEAFF.

The CDR3 region has the DNA TGTGCCAGCAGTCTCCTCAATGAGCAGTTCTTC. Its protein is CASSLLNEQFF. This chain uses TRBV12-3 or TRBV12-4 with TRBJ2-1; D is uncertain. The V end lost 5 bases, the J end lost 6 bases, and 5 bases lay between the germline ends. This CDR3 spans 11 amino acids.

The CDR3 is CASNRGGRETQYF. The CDR3 nucleotides are TGCGCCAGCAACCGGGGGGGCCGGGAGACCCAGTACTTC. V is TRBV5-1 and J is TRBJ2-5; TRBD2 matches 8 bases. Germline assignment: CDR1 SGHRS and CDR2 YFSETQ. The CDR3 covers 13 residues. J gave up 5 bases and V 6 bases, and 6 bases lay outside the gene matches.

This clonotype was observed at least ten times. The chain uses TRBV3-1 and TRBJ1-2, with D uncertain. This CDR3 has 15 amino acids. Trimming took off 0 bases at V and 2 bases at J, with 10 bases between the two ends. Germline CDR1 LGHDT, CDR2 YNNKEL (reference sequence). The CDR3 reads CASSQDLGGNYGYTF. CDR3 DNA: TGTGCCAGCAGCCAAGATTTGGGAGGGAACTATGGCTACACCTTC.